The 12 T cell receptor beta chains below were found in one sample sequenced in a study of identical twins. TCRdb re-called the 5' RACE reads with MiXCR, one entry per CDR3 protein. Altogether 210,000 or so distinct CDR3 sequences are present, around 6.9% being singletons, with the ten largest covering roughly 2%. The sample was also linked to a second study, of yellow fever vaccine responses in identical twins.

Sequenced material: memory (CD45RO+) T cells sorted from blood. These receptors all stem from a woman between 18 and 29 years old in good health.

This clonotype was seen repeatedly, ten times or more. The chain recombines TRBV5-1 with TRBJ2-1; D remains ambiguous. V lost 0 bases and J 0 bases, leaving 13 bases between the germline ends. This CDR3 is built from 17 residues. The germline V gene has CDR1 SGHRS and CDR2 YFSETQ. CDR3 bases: TGCGCCAGCAGCTTGGGTCTTTCTCGAAGCTCCTACAATGAGCAGTTCTTC. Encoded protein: CASSLGLSRSSYNEQFF. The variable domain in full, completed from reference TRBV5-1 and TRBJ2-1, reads KAGVTQTPRYLIKTRGQQVTLSCSPISGHRSVSWYQQTPGQGLQFLFEYFSETQRNKGNFPGRFSGRQFSNSRSEMNVSTLELGDSALYLCASSLGLSRSSYNEQFFGPGTRLTVL.

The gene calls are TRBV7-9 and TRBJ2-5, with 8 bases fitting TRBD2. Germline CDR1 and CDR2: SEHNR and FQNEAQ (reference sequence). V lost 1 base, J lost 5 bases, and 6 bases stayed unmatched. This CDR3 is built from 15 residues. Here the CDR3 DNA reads TGTGCCAGCAGCTTAGGGATCGGGGGGGGCGAGACCCAGTACTTC. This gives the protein CASSLGIGGGETQYF.

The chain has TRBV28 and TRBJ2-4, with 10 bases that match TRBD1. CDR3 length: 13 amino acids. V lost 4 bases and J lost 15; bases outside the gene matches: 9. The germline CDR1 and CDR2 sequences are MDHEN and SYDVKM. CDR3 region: CASSSPGQGIAYF. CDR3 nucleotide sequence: TGTGCCAGCAGTTCACCGGGACAGGGGATTGCGTACTTC.

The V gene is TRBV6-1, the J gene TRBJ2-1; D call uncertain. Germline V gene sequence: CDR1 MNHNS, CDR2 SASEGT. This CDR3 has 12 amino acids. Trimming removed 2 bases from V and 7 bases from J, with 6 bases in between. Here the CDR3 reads CASSENRNEQFF. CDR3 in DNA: TGTGCCAGCAGTGAAAACAGAAATGAGCAGTTCTTC.

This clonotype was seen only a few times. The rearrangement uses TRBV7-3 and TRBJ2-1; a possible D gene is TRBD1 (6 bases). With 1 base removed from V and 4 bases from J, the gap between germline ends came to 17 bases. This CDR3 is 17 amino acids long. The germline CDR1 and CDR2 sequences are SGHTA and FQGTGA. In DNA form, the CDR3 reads TGTGCCAGCAGCTTAAACCCCGGGACAAAAGATTACAATGAGCAGTTCTTC. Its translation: CASSLNPGTKDYNEQFF.

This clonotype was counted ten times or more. CDR3 region: CAISEIAGEGEQFF. Here the CDR3 DNA reads TGTGCCATCAGTGAGATCGCAGGGGAGGGTGAGCAGTTCTTC. The chain combines TRBV10-3 with TRBJ2-1, with D possibly matching TRBD2 (7 bases). V lost 2 bases, J lost 9 bases, and 14 bases lay in between. CDR1 and CDR2 (germline): ENHRY, SYGVKD. CDR3 length: 14 residues.

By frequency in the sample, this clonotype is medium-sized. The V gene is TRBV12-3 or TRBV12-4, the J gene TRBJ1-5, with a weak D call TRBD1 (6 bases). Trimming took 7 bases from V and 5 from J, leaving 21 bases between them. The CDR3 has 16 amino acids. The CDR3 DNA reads TGTGCCAGCAAACCCCAGGGGCGGGGGGCGGATCAGCCCCAGCATTTT. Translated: CASKPQGRGADQPQHF.

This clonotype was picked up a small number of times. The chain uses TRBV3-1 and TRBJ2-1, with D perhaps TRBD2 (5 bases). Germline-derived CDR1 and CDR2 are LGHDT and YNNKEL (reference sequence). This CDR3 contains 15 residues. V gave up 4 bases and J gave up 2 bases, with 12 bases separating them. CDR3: CASSLLRGAYNEQFF. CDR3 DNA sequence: TGTGCCAGCAGCCTTCTTCGGGGAGCCTACAATGAGCAGTTCTTC.

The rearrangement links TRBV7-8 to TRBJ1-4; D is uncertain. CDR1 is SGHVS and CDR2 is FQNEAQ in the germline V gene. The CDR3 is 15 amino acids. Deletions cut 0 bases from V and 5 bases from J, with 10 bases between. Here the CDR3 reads CASSLAARGNEKLFF. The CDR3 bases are TGTGCCAGCAGCTTAGCTGCGCGGGGAAATGAAAAACTGTTTTTT.

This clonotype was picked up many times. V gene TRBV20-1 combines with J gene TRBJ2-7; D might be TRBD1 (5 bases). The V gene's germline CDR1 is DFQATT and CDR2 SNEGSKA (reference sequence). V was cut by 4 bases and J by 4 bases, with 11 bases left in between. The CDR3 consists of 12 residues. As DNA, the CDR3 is TGCAGTGCTATCGACAGCCAGTACGAGCAGTACTTC. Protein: CSAIDSQYEQYF.

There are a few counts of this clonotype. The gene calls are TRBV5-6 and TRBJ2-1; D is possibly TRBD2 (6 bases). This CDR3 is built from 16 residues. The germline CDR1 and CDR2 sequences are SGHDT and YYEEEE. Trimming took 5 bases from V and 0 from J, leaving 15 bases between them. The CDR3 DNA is TGTGCCAGCAGTCGGGACTCAAAGAGCTCCTACAATGAGCAGTTCTTC. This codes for CASSRDSKSSYNEQFF.

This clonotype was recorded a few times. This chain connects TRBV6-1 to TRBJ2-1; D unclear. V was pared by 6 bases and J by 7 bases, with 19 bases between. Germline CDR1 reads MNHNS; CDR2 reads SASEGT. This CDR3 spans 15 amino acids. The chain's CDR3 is CASSRPARPANEQFF. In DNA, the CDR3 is TGTGCCAGCAGCCGTCCGGCACGGCCAGCAAATGAGCAGTTCTTC.